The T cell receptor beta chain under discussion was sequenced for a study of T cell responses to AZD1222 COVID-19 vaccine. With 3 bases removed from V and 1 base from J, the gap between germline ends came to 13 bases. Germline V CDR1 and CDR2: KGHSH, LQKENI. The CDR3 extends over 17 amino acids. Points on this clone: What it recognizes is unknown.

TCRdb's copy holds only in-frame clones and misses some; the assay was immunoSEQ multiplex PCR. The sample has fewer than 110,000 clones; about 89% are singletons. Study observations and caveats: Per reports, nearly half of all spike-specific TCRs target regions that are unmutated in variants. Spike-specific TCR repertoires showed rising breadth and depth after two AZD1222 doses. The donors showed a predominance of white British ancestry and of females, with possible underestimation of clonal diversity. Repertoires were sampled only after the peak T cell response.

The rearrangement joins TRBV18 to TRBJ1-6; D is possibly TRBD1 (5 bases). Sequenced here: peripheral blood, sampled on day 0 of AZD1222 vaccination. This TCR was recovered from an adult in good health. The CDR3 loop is CASSPLGTDSYNSPLHF. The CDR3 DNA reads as TGTGCCAGCTCACCGTTGGGGACTGATTCCTATAATTCACCCCTCCACTTT.